Below, one T cell receptor beta chain is given with its context. The antigen remains unidentified. Data came from immunoSEQ multiplex PCR; TCRdb stores just in-frame clones and leaves some out. The profile covers 100,000 to 150,000 clones, with 65% to 85% appearing a single time and 4.5% to 5.5% taken by the ten largest. The V and J ends lost 3 bases and 0 bases respectively, with 7 bases between them. Germline assignment: CDR1 SGHAT and CDR2 FQDESV (reference sequence). The CDR3 contains 14 residues. The data originate from a study of radiotherapy plus CTLA-4 blockade in lung cancer. General study results and limits: Blood saw expansion of tumor-derived TCR clones after radiotherapy plus ipilimumab.

The chain combines TRBV11-1 with TRBJ2-3; D call uncertain. Sequencing was performed on peripheral blood, taken from a patient treated with radiotherapy plus ipilimumab. The receptor was derived from a human donor with non-small cell lung cancer who had a partial response to radiotherapy plus ipilimumab. CDR3 nucleotides: TGTGCCAGCAGCTTTGGCAGAAGCACAGATACGCAGTATTTT. The encoded protein is CASSFGRSTDTQYF.